These 31 T cell receptor beta chains were sequenced from one sample in a study of blood T cell repertoires in COVID-19. Using immunoSEQ multiplex PCR, the repertoire was profiled, and TCRdb retains in-frame clones only, with some absent. The sample contains over 35,000 clones, around 90% of which appear only once. Source material: peripheral blood. Receptors were obtained from a man between 65 and 85 years old with active COVID-19.

The chain joins TRBV7-7 to TRBJ2-3; D unclear. This CDR3 has 13 residues. Trimming removed 0 bases at V and 4 bases at J, with 5 bases between. Germline CDR1 SSHAT, CDR2 FNYEAQ (reference sequence). CDR3 protein: CASSLALADTQYF. DNA for the CDR3: TGTGCCAGCAGCTTAGCTCTAGCAGATACGCAGTATTTT.

V gene TRBV4-3 combines with J gene TRBJ2-3; a weak D match, TRBD1 (6 bases). The length of the CDR3 is 12 residues. The V and J ends lost 2 bases and 9 bases respectively, with 9 bases between them. Germline CDR1 reads LGHNA; CDR2 reads YSLEER. The CDR3 protein is CASSQQGTTQYF. The CDR3 nucleotides are TGCGCCAGCAGCCAACAGGGGACAACGCAGTATTTT.

V and J are TRBV28 and TRBJ2-7; the match to TRBD2 covers 9 bases. Germline CDR1 and CDR2: MDHEN and SYDVKM. CDR3 length equals 15 residues. V dropped 5 bases and J dropped 6; count of bases not matched to a gene: 11. In nucleotides, the CDR3 is TGTGCCAGCAGTGTACCTAGCGGGATTCTCTCCGAGCAGTACTTC. Residues: CASSVPSGILSEQYF.

The chain employs TRBV29-1 and TRBJ1-1, with D maybe TRBD1 (5 bases). V was pared by 6 bases and J by 4 bases, with 12 bases between. The germline CDR1 and CDR2 sequences are SQVTM and ANQGSEA. The length of the CDR3 is 12 residues. This CDR3 reads CSVRGGGTEAFF. In DNA, the CDR3 is TGCAGCGTCCGGGGGGGAGGCACTGAAGCTTTCTTT.

The chain carries TRBV9 and TRBJ2-3; the D gene is possibly TRBD1 (6 bases). Trimming took off 0 bases at V and 1 base at J, with 6 bases between the two ends. The CDR3 sequence is 14 residues long. Germline values: CDR1 SGDLS, CDR2 YYNGEE. CDR3 in amino acids: CASSVGQGTDTQYF. Written as DNA, the CDR3 is TGTGCCAGCAGCGTAGGACAGGGCACAGATACGCAGTATTTT.

The rearrangement uses TRBV24-1 and TRBJ2-3, with D perhaps TRBD2 (5 bases). The CDR3 consists of 14 residues. The germline V gene has CDR1 KGHDR and CDR2 SFDVKD. Trimming took off 6 bases at V and 5 bases at J, with 14 bases between the two ends. The CDR3 region is CATSPRVGVDTQYF. The CDR3 DNA sequence: TGTGCCACCAGTCCGCGGGTGGGAGTAGATACGCAGTATTTT.

The chain employs TRBV6-6 and TRBJ2-1, with 8 bases matching TRBD2. This CDR3 has 13 amino acids. J gave up 9 bases and V 7 bases, and 8 bases lay outside the gene matches. From germline, CDR1 is MNHNY and CDR2 SVGAGI (reference sequence). As DNA, the CDR3 is TGTGCCAGCAACCCGGGAGGGCGTGCTGAGCAGTTCTTC. This sequence encodes CASNPGGRAEQFF.

DNA for the CDR3: TGTGCCAGCAGCCCACAGACAGGGATCTACGAGCAGTACTTC. As protein: CASSPQTGIYEQYF. V gene TRBV11-2 combines with J gene TRBJ2-7, with 7 bases matching TRBD1. V was pared by 5 bases and J by 3 bases, with 7 bases of the junction left unmatched. Looked up from germline, CDR1 is SGHAT and CDR2 is FQNNGV. This CDR3 has 14 residues.

This chain connects TRBV2 to TRBJ2-7; D ambiguous. Germline CDR1 is SNHLY and CDR2 is FYNNEI. This CDR3 is 16 amino acids long. V was pared by 4 bases and J by 3 bases, with 19 bases between. The CDR3 loop is CASSAVSLSTLYEQYF. The CDR3 nucleotides read TGTGCCAGCAGTGCGGTTAGCCTTTCTACCCTCTACGAGCAGTACTTC.

This clone was counted a single time. V gene TRBV28 combines with J gene TRBJ2-1; 13 nucleotides line up with TRBD2. CDR1 and CDR2 (germline): MDHEN, SYDVKM. The length of the CDR3 is 17 residues. Trimming at V came to 5 bases and at J to 3 bases, leaving 7 bases not matched to a gene. CDR3 in amino acids: CASSTTSGRALYNEQFF. CDR3 nucleotides: TGTGCCAGCAGTACCACTAGCGGGAGGGCCCTCTACAATGAGCAGTTCTTC.

This chain connects TRBV7-3 to TRBJ2-7; 7 bases agree with TRBD2. Germline CDR1 SGHTA, CDR2 FQGTGA. The ends lost 4 bases at V and 4 bases at J; junction bases unmatched: 4. This CDR3 has 13 residues. CDR3 in amino acids: CASSSYGGYEQYF. CDR3 in DNA: TGTGCCAGCAGCTCATACGGGGGGTACGAGCAGTACTTC.

V is TRBV7-2 and J is TRBJ2-1; 8 nucleotides line up with TRBD1. Germline V gene data show CDR1 as SGHTA and CDR2 as FQGNSA. The CDR3 loop spans 15 amino acids. Unmatched junction bases numbered 3, after V lost 3 bases and J lost 2 bases. Written as DNA, the CDR3 is TGTGCCAGCAGCTTTCGACAGGGGACCTACAATGAGCAGTTCTTC. Amino acids: CASSFRQGTYNEQFF.

The chain recombines TRBV28 with TRBJ2-3; 7 bases fit TRBD1. Trimming cost V 3 bases and J 2 bases; bases outside gene matches: 5. CDR1 is MDHEN and CDR2 is SYDVKM in the germline V gene. The CDR3 totals 15 residues. The DNA for the CDR3 is TGTGCCAGCAGTTTGATTGGGACAGTCACAGATACGCAGTATTTT. This codes for CASSLIGTVTDTQYF.

DNA of the CDR3: TGTGCCAGTAGTATTAGCGGGAGGCGGAATGAGCAGTTCTTC. Residues: CASSISGRRNEQFF. The chain has TRBV19 and TRBJ2-1; 10 bases are a match to TRBD2. This CDR3 region has 14 residues. Trimming at V came to 3 bases and at J to 7 bases, leaving 3 bases not matched to a gene. CDR1 LNHDA and CDR2 SQIVND come from the germline V gene (reference sequence). The variable domain in full, completed from reference TRBV19 and TRBJ2-1, reads DGGITQSPKYLFRKEGQNVTLSCEQNLNHDAMYWYRQDPGQGLRLIYYSQIVNDFQKGDIAEGYSVSREKKESFPLTVTSAQKNPTAFYLCASSISGRRNEQFFGPGTRLTVL.

The CDR3 spells CASSDRKGGSDQPQHF. The CDR3, as DNA: TGTGCCAGCAGTGATCGCAAAGGGGGAAGCGATCAGCCCCAGCATTTT. This sequence joins TRBV27 and TRBJ1-5; possible D gene TRBD1, 6 bases. Germline CDR1 and CDR2: MNHEY and SMNVEV (reference sequence). The CDR3 spans 16 residues. Trimming took 5 bases from V and 5 from J, leaving 19 bases between them.

By share, this clone counts as medium-sized (0.01 to 0.1%). The rearrangement joins TRBV6-2 or TRBV6-3 to TRBJ2-7; TRBD1 matches at 8 bases. The CDR3 is made up of 13 amino acids. Per the germline V gene, CDR1 is MNHEY and CDR2 is SVGEGT. Trimming cost V 6 bases and J 11 bases; bases outside gene matches: 12. The CDR3 is CASSDRGGGEKYF. The CDR3 DNA reads as TGTGCCAGCAGCGACAGGGGCGGAGGAGAGAAGTACTTC.

The chain recombines TRBV7-9 with TRBJ1-1, with D perhaps matching TRBD1 (6 bases). Trimming removed 0 bases at V and 0 bases at J, with 17 bases between. Germline V lookup: CDR1 SEHNR, CDR2 FQNEAQ (reference sequence). The CDR3 sequence is 18 residues long. The CDR3 DNA reads as TGTGCCAGCAGCTTAGCGGGCGGACAGACCCCTATGAACACTGAAGCTTTCTTT. This sequence encodes CASSLAGGQTPMNTEAFF. The whole variable domain, filled in from reference TRBV7-9 and TRBJ1-1, reads DTGVSQNPRHKITKRGQNVTFRCDPISEHNRLYWYRQTLGQGPEFLTYFQNEAQLEKSRLLSDRFSAERPKGSFSTLEIQRTEQGDSAMYLCASSLAGGQTPMNTEAFFGQGTRLTVV.

The gene calls are TRBV5-6 and TRBJ2-2; TRBD1 is a possible D gene (5 bases). V dropped 0 bases and J dropped 3 bases, with 12 bases sitting between them. The CDR3 totals 16 residues. Looked up from germline, CDR1 is SGHDT and CDR2 is YYEEEE. The DNA of the CDR3 is TGTGCCAGCAGCTTGGCCAGCAGGGCGTACACCGGGGAGCTGTTTTTT. Translating gives CASSLASRAYTGELFF.

This rearrangement joins TRBV30 to TRBJ1-1, with D maybe TRBD1 (6 bases). V was clipped by 3 bases and J by 4 bases, with 12 bases between them. This CDR3 contains 13 residues. Germline V lookup: CDR1 GTSNPN, CDR2 SVGIG (reference sequence). CDR3 nucleotides: TGTGCCTGGAGGGCAGGGGTCGTCACTGAAGCTTTCTTT. Protein product: CAWRAGVVTEAFF.

The genes are TRBV27 and TRBJ1-6; TRBD1 matches at 7 bases. The CDR3 totals 16 residues. Germline CDR1 MNHEY, CDR2 SMNVEV (reference sequence). After removal of 6 bases from V and 3 bases from J, the junction contained 8 bases not matched to a gene. The chain's CDR3 is CASRSGQRDYNSPLHF. CDR3 in DNA: TGTGCCAGCAGATCGGGACAGAGGGACTATAATTCACCCCTCCACTTT.

The count of this clone is one. The rearrangement links TRBV7-9 to TRBJ2-7, with D maybe TRBD1 (5 bases). Trimming took off 5 bases at V and 4 bases at J, with 15 bases between the two ends. The CDR3 consists of 14 residues. Germline lookup yields CDR1 SEHNR and CDR2 FQNEAQ (reference sequence). This CDR3 is CASSIRGKGYEQYF. The DNA of the CDR3 is TGTGCCAGCAGCATTAGGGGAAAGGGTTACGAGCAGTACTTC.

CDR3 amino acids: CASSLQGLGQPQHF. The DNA for the CDR3 is TGTGCCAGTAGCCTACAGGGGTTAGGGCAGCCCCAGCATTTT. The rearrangement links TRBV19 to TRBJ1-5; 7 bases fit TRBD1. Unmatched junction bases numbered 9, after V lost 6 bases and J lost 7 bases. The CDR3 runs 14 residues. The germline gives CDR1 LNHDA, CDR2 SQIVND (reference sequence).

The V gene is TRBV24-1, the J gene TRBJ2-5; D possibly corresponds to TRBD1 (6 bases). CDR3 length: 15 amino acids. Germline CDR1 is KGHDR and CDR2 is SFDVKD. With 5 bases removed from V and 2 bases from J, the gap between germline ends came to 14 bases. CDR3 in DNA: TGTGCCACCAGTGGTTCGGCGGACAGTCAAGAGACCCAGTACTTC. Its translation is CATSGSADSQETQYF.

The table lists this clone with a count of one. The chain uses TRBV2 and TRBJ1-2, with 8 positions matching TRBD1. V gave up 4 bases and J gave up 5 bases; unmatched junction bases: 6. The germline V gene encodes CDR1 SNHLY and CDR2 FYNNEI. CDR3 length: 14 amino acids. The CDR3 here is CASSAGGRQYGYTF. Here the CDR3 DNA reads TGTGCCAGCAGTGCAGGGGGCCGCCAATATGGCTACACCTTC.

This chain links TRBV5-6 with TRBJ1-3, with a tentative D call TRBD1 (5 bases). The germline CDR1 and CDR2 sequences are SGHDT and YYEEEE. Trimming took off 1 base at V and 0 bases at J, with 11 bases between the two ends. CDR3 length: 16 residues. DNA for the CDR3: TGTGCCAGCAGCTTGTGGACACTCTCCTCTGGAAACACCATATATTTT. Encoded protein: CASSLWTLSSGNTIYF.

This clone has only a few counts. The CDR3 here is CASSFPTGGMGELFF. Here the CDR3 DNA reads TGTGCCAGCAGTTTCCCAACAGGGGGCATGGGGGAGCTGTTTTTT. V gene TRBV28 combines with J gene TRBJ2-2; 9 nucleotides align to TRBD1. Germline assignment: CDR1 MDHEN and CDR2 SYDVKM. Trimming cost V 3 bases and J 8 bases; bases outside gene matches: 7. This CDR3 comprises 15 residues.

V is TRBV28 and J is TRBJ2-7, with TRBD1 as a possible D gene (5 bases). The germline V gene has CDR1 MDHEN and CDR2 SYDVKM. The CDR3 runs 11 residues. Trimming stripped 11 bases from V and 3 bases from J, with 11 bases between. DNA for the CDR3: TGTGCCGCAAGGGGCGACTACGAGCAGTACTTC. This sequence encodes CAARGDYEQYF.

This clone was counted only a few times. The chain couples TRBV19 to TRBJ1-5, with 10 bases identical to TRBD1. From germline, CDR1 is LNHDA and CDR2 SQIVND (reference sequence). The CDR3 contains 16 residues. J was trimmed by 2 bases and V by 9 bases; bases with no gene match: 10. CDR3 loop: CASRGQGLGGNQPQHF. As DNA, the CDR3 is TGTGCCAGCCGGGGACAGGGGTTAGGAGGCAATCAGCCCCAGCATTTT.

This rearrangement joins TRBV2 to TRBJ2-1; 7 bases are a match to TRBD2. In germline, CDR1 is SNHLY, CDR2 FYNNEI. With V trimmed by 6 bases and J by 6 bases, 11 bases remained unmatched. The CDR3 is 15 residues long. The CDR3 DNA is TGTGCCAGCAGGGTCCTAGCGGCTCCCGTCAATGAGCAGTTCTTC. Translating gives CASRVLAAPVNEQFF.

V and J are TRBV28 and TRBJ2-1, with 8 nucleotides matching TRBD2. J was trimmed by 5 bases and V by 1 base; bases with no gene match: 4. The CDR3 spans 15 residues. Per germline, CDR1 MDHEN and CDR2 SYDVKM. CDR3 sequence (DNA): TGTGCCAGCAGTTTATTTACTAGCGGAAACAATGAGCAGTTCTTC. It specifies CASSLFTSGNNEQFF.

This sequence joins TRBV5-1 and TRBJ2-6, with TRBD1 matching over 7 bases. The CDR3 extends over 16 amino acids. The junction had 11 bases not matched to a gene; V was cut back by 9 bases and J by 2 bases. In germline, CDR1 is SGHRS, CDR2 YFSETQ. The DNA for the CDR3 is TGCGCCACCGGAAACAGGGGATTAGCTGGGGCCAACGTCCTGACTTTC. Protein product: CATGNRGLAGANVLTF.